Shown below are 20 T cell receptor beta chains from a single sample sequenced in a study of T cell responses to AZD1222 COVID-19 vaccine. The protocol was immunoSEQ multiplex PCR, while the TCRdb copy is restricted to in-frame clones and leaves out a portion. This repertoire shows about 91,000 clones, approximately 91% found once; its top ten account for over 15%. This specimen consisted of peripheral blood, obtained on day 0 of AZD1222 vaccination. The receptor set was obtained from an adult in good health.

The genes are TRBV10-3 and TRBJ2-1; D might be TRBD1 or TRBD2, each matching 5 bases. CDR3 length: 14 residues. V lost 6 bases, J lost 6 bases, and 15 bases lay in between. Germline lookup yields CDR1 ENHRY and CDR2 SYGVKD. The CDR3 region is CAIRTGPRGNEQFF. DNA for the CDR3: TGTGCCATCAGGACCGGACCGAGGGGCAATGAGCAGTTCTTC.

The chain combines TRBV7-2 with TRBJ2-1; no definite D call. Trimming shortened V by 5 bases and J by 4 bases, and 12 bases separated the two germline ends. This CDR3 has 14 amino acids. Germline-derived CDR1 and CDR2 are SGHTA and FQGNSA. This chain's CDR3 is CASSPKTKYNEQFF. The CDR3 DNA reads TGTGCCAGCAGCCCTAAGACAAAGTACAATGAGCAGTTCTTC. The variable domain in full, completed from reference TRBV7-2 and TRBJ2-1, reads GAGVSQSPSNKVTEKGKDVELRCDPISGHTALYWYRQSLGQGLEFLIYFQGNSAPDKSGLPSDRFSAERTGGSVSTLTIQRTQQEDSAVYLCASSPKTKYNEQFFGPGTRLTVL.

The J gene is TRBJ2-3, the V gene TRBV19; 9 nucleotides agree with TRBD2. The ends lost 7 bases at V and 8 bases at J; junction bases unmatched: 16. Germline loops: CDR1 LNHDA, CDR2 SQIVND (reference sequence). This CDR3 has 16 amino acids. The DNA for the CDR3 is TGTGCCAGTACGGATCCGGGCGGGAGGGCCGGAGGTACGCAGTATTTT. This sequence encodes CASTDPGGRAGGTQYF.

The chain couples TRBV28 to TRBJ2-3; tentative D call: TRBD2 (6 bases). The germline V gene has CDR1 MDHEN and CDR2 SYDVKM. The CDR3 is made up of 16 amino acids. Trimming pared 6 bases from V and 3 bases from J, leaving 19 bases between. The CDR3 loop is CASSNRWLAKTDTQYF. In DNA, the CDR3 is TGTGCCAGCAGCAACCGGTGGCTAGCGAAGACAGATACGCAGTATTTT. Full variable domain (missing parts from reference TRBV28 and TRBJ2-3): DVKVTQSSRYLVKRTGEKVFLECVQDMDHENMFWYRQDPGLGLRLIYFSYDVKMKEKGDIPEGYSVSREKKERFSLILESASTNQTSMYLCASSNRWLAKTDTQYFGPGTRLTVL.

The chain joins TRBV3-1 (or the pseudogene TRBV3-2) to TRBJ2-6; TRBD1 aligns across 7 bases. Germline values: CDR1 LGHDT, CDR2 YNNKEL (reference sequence). The CDR3 length is 15 residues. The J segment lost 0 bases and the V segment lost 4 bases, leaving 0 bases of the junction unmatched. The CDR3 DNA reads TGTGCCAGCAGCCGACAGGGCTCTGGGGCCAACGTCCTGACTTTC. Protein sequence: CASSRQGSGANVLTF.

The rearrangement joins TRBV5-1 to TRBJ2-3, with no clear D. This CDR3 comprises 14 residues. Germline-derived CDR1 and CDR2 are SGHRS and YFSETQ. Trimming took 0 bases from V and 5 from J, leaving 10 bases between them. The CDR3 sequence is CASSLANVEDTQYF. For the CDR3, the DNA is TGCGCCAGCAGCTTGGCCAACGTGGAAGATACGCAGTATTTT.

CDR3 amino acids: CASSETGFGTDTQYF. CDR3 nucleotide sequence: TGTGCCAGCAGTGAAACGGGTTTCGGCACAGATACGCAGTATTTT. V gene TRBV25-1 combines with J gene TRBJ2-3; no clear D gene. The length of the CDR3 is 15 residues. The germline V gene has CDR1 MGHDK and CDR2 SYGVNS. The V gene lost 2 bases and the J gene lost 1 base, with 10 bases spanning the gap.

The V call is TRBV2, the J call TRBJ1-1; D is unresolved. The V end lost 5 bases, the J end lost 1 base, and 8 bases lay between the germline ends. Looked up from germline, CDR1 is SNHLY and CDR2 is FYNNEI. The length of the CDR3 is 13 residues. The CDR3: CASSLWGNTEAFF. As DNA, the CDR3 is TGTGCCAGCAGTCTCTGGGGGAACACTGAAGCTTTCTTT.

The genes are TRBV24-1 and TRBJ2-5; D might be TRBD1 (6 bases). V shed 4 bases and J shed 1 base, with 15 bases lying between them. The CDR3 runs to 16 residues. Germline V gives CDR1 KGHDR, CDR2 SFDVKD. The chain's CDR3 is CATSDPNTGPQETQYF. The CDR3 DNA follows: TGTGCCACCAGTGACCCGAATACAGGGCCCCAAGAGACCCAGTACTTC.

This chain connects TRBV6-2 or TRBV6-3 to TRBJ2-7, with 9 bases fitting TRBD1. The germline CDR1 and CDR2 sequences are MNHEY and SVGEGT. V lost 5 bases, J lost 2 bases, and 7 bases stayed unmatched. The CDR3 contains 15 residues. The CDR3 DNA is TGTGCCAGCAGTCACAACAGGGGGCTAACCTACGAGCAGTACTTC. Its protein product is CASSHNRGLTYEQYF.

V is TRBV6-5 and J is TRBJ2-5; D unclear. Trimming cost V 2 bases and J 2 bases, with 9 bases left between them. CDR3 length equals 14 residues. The germline V gene has CDR1 MNHEY and CDR2 SVGAGI. The CDR3 protein is CASSYAGTQETQYF. CDR3 bases: TGTGCCAGCAGTTACGCAGGAACACAAGAGACCCAGTACTTC.

The rearrangement links TRBV18 to TRBJ2-1, with 10 bases that match TRBD2. After removal of 4 bases from V and 0 bases from J, the junction contained 6 bases not matched to a gene. Germline V gives CDR1 KGHSH, CDR2 LQKENI. This CDR3 has 17 residues. The CDR3: CASSQREGPSSYNEQFF. The CDR3 nucleotides are TGTGCCAGCTCACAGCGGGAGGGCCCGAGCTCCTACAATGAGCAGTTCTTC.

The rearrangement uses TRBV2 and TRBJ2-7, with D maybe TRBD2 (6 bases). CDR3 size: 14 residues. V lost 6 bases, J lost 0 bases, and 12 bases lay in between. Germline V CDR1 and CDR2: SNHLY, FYNNEI. CDR3 DNA sequence: TGTGCCAGCAGGGGAAGCGGGCTCTCCTACGAGCAGTACTTC. This gives the protein CASRGSGLSYEQYF. The variable domain in full, completed from reference TRBV2 and TRBJ2-7, reads EPEVTQTPSHQVTQMGQEVILRCVPISNHLYFYWYRQILGQKVEFLVSFYNNEISEKSEIFDDQFSVERPDGSNFTLKIRSTKLEDSAMYFCASRGSGLSYEQYFGPGTRLTVT.

This clone was counted a single time. V is TRBV4-2 and J is TRBJ2-7, with D maybe TRBD2 (6 bases). Germline V CDR1 and CDR2: LGHNA, YNFKEQ. The V end was cut by 2 bases, the J end by 0 bases, with 8 bases between. CDR3 size: 14 residues. As DNA, the CDR3 is TGTGCCAGCAGCCAACCGACTAGCTCCTACGAGCAGTACTTC. It encodes CASSQPTSSYEQYF.

This chain links TRBV6-5 with TRBJ2-7; TRBD2 aligns across 8 bases. CDR1 and CDR2 (germline): MNHEY, SVGAGI. The CDR3 runs 15 residues. V lost 4 bases, J lost 0 bases, and 5 bases stayed unmatched. The CDR3 is CASSWSSGPSYEQYF. The CDR3 DNA is TGTGCCAGCAGTTGGTCTAGCGGGCCCTCCTACGAGCAGTACTTC.

This clone was recorded once. V is TRBV5-4 and J is TRBJ2-1, with D uncertain. Per the germline V gene, CDR1 is SGHNT and CDR2 is YYREEE (reference sequence). The CDR3 contains 14 residues. V was shortened by 3 bases and J by 4 bases, with 11 bases between the two germline ends. This chain's CDR3 is CASSSPGRYNEQFF. For the CDR3, the DNA is TGTGCCAGCAGCTCTCCCGGCAGATACAATGAGCAGTTCTTC. Variable domain in full (rest from reference TRBV5-4 and TRBJ2-1): ETGVTQSPTHLIKTRGQQVTLRCSSQSGHNTVSWYQQALGQGPQFIFQYYREEENGRGNFPPRFSGLQFPNYSSELNVNALELDDSALYLCASSSPGRYNEQFFGPGTRLTVL.

The chain employs TRBV18 and TRBJ2-7; 8 nucleotides line up with TRBD1. In germline, CDR1 is KGHSH, CDR2 LQKENI. The CDR3 has 13 amino acids. Unmatched junction bases numbered 3, after V lost 3 bases and J lost 5 bases. The CDR3 nucleotides read TGTGCCAGCTCACCCGACAGGGGCCACGAGCAGTACTTC. This sequence encodes CASSPDRGHEQYF.

As regards this clone: Other DNA sequences in this sample translate to the same CDR3. The gene calls are TRBV20-1 and TRBJ2-5; no clear D gene. V shed 2 bases and J shed 2 bases, with 0 bases lying between them. The CDR3 covers 10 residues. The V gene's germline CDR1 is DFQATT and CDR2 SNEGSKA (reference sequence). The CDR3 nucleotides are TGCAGTGCTAGACAAGAGACCCAGTACTTC. It codes for CSARQETQYF.

The chain recombines TRBV5-8 with TRBJ1-2; D possibly corresponds to TRBD1 (5 bases). V was trimmed by 6 bases and J by 4 bases, leaving 22 bases between them. The CDR3 spans 16 residues. Germline V gives CDR1 SGHTS, CDR2 YDEGEE. The DNA of the CDR3 is TGTGCCAGCACCCGGAGGGGCGGGCAGGGAGGCTATGGCTACACCTTC. Translated, it gives CASTRRGGQGGYGYTF. Full variable domain (remainder filled in from reference TRBV5-8 and TRBJ1-2): EAGVTQSPTHLIKTRGQQATLRCSPISGHTSVYWYQQALGLGLQFLLWYDEGEERNRGNFPPRFSGRQFPNYSSELNVNALELEDSALYLCASTRRGGQGGYGYTFGSGTRLTVV.

The chain employs TRBV5-1 and TRBJ2-7, with TRBD2 identical over 10 bases. Germline CDR1 reads SGHRS; CDR2 reads YFSETQ. CDR3 length equals 17 residues. After removal of 0 bases from V and 0 bases from J, the junction contained 6 bases not matched to a gene. CDR3 protein: CASSLEGWTSGSYEQYF. Here the CDR3 DNA reads TGCGCCAGCAGCTTGGAGGGGTGGACTAGCGGCTCCTACGAGCAGTACTTC. Drawing the rest from reference TRBV5-1 and TRBJ2-7, the complete variable domain is KAGVTQTPRYLIKTRGQQVTLSCSPISGHRSVSWYQQTPGQGLQFLFEYFSETQRNKGNFPGRFSGRQFSNSRSEMNVSTLELGDSALYLCASSLEGWTSGSYEQYFGPGTRLTVT.